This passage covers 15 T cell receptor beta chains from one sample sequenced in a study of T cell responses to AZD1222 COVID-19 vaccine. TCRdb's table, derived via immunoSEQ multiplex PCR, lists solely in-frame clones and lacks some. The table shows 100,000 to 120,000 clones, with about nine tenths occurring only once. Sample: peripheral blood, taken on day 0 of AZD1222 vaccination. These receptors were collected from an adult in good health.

CDR3 sequence (DNA): TGTGCCAGTAGTAGCCATGACCTAGCCAAAAACATTCAGTACTTC. It yields the protein CASSSHDLAKNIQYF. The rearrangement uses TRBV19 and TRBJ2-4; D is undetermined. The CDR3 has 15 amino acids. The germline CDR1 and CDR2 sequences are LNHDA and SQIVND (reference sequence). Between the trimmed V and J ends, which lost 4 bases and 0 bases, there was a span of 10 bases.

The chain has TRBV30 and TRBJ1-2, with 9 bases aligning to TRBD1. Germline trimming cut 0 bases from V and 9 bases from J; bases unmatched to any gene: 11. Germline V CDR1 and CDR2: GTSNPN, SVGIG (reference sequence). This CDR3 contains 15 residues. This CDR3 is CAWSVTPLDRGSYTF. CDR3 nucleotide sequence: TGTGCCTGGAGTGTCACCCCTTTGGACAGGGGAAGCTACACCTTC.

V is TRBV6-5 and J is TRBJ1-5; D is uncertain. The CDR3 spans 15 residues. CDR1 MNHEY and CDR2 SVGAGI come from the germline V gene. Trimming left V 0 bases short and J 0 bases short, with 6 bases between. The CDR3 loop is CASSYSLHSNQPQHF. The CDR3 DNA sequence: TGTGCCAGCAGTTACTCCCTTCATAGCAATCAGCCCCAGCATTTT.

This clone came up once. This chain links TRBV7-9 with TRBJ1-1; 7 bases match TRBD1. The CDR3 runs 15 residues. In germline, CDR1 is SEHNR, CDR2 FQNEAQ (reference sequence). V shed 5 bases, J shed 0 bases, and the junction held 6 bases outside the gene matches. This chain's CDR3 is CASSPWTGMNTEAFF. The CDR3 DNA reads TGTGCCAGCAGCCCCTGGACAGGTATGAACACTGAAGCTTTCTTT.

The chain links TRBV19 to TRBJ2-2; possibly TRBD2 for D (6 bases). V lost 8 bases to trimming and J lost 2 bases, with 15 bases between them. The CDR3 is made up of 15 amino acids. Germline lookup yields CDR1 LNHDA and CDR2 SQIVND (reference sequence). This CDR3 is CASANGGLNTGELFF. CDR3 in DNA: TGTGCCAGTGCCAATGGGGGGTTAAACACCGGGGAGCTGTTTTTT.

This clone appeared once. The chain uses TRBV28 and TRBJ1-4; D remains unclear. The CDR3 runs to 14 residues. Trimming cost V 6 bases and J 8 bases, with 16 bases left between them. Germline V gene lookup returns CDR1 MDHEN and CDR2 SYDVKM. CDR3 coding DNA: TGTGCCAGCAGGGGAGATATAAACGGGGAAAAACTGTTTTTT. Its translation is CASRGDINGEKLFF.

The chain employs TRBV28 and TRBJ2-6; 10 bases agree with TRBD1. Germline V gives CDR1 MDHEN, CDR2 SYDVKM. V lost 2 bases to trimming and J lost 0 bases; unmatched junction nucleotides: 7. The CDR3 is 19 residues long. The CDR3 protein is CASSLRPGQGTSGANVLTF. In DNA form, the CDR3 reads TGTGCCAGCAGTTTACGGCCGGGACAGGGGACCTCTGGGGCCAACGTCCTGACTTTC. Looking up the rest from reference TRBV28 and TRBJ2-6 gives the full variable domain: DVKVTQSSRYLVKRTGEKVFLECVQDMDHENMFWYRQDPGLGLRLIYFSYDVKMKEKGDIPEGYSVSREKKERFSLILESASTNQTSMYLCASSLRPGQGTSGANVLTFGAGSRLTVL.

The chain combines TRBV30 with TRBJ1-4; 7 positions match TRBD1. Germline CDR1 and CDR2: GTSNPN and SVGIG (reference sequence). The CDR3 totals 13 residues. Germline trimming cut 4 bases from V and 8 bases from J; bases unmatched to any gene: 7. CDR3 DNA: TGTGCCTGGAAGAACAGGGGTCGGGAAAAACTGTTTTTT. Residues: CAWKNRGREKLFF.

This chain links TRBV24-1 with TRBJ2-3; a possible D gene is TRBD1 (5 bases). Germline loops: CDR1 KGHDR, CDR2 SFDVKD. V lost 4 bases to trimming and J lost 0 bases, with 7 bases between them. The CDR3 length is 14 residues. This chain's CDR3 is CATSEGHSTDTQYF. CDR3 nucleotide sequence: TGTGCCACCAGTGAAGGACACAGCACAGATACGCAGTATTTT.

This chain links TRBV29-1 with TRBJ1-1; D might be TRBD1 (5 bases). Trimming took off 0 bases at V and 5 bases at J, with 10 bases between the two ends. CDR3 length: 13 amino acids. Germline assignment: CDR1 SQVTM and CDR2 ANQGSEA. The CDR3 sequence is CSVEEGQGTEAFF. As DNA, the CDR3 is TGCAGCGTTGAAGAAGGGCAGGGAACTGAAGCTTTCTTT. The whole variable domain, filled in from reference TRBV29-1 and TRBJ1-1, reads SAVISQKPSRDICQRGTSLTIQCQVDSQVTMMFWYRQQPGQSLTLIATANQGSEATYESGFVIDKFPISRPNLTFSTLTVSNMSPEDSSIYLCSVEEGQGTEAFFGQGTRLTVV.

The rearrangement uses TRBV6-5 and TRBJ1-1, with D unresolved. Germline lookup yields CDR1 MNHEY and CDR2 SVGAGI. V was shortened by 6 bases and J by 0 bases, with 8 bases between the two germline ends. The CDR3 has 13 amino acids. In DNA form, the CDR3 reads TGTGCCAGCAGCCGAACAGTGAACACTGAAGCTTTCTTT. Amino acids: CASSRTVNTEAFF.

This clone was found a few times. This CDR3 is CASSSSSGGAETQYF. For the CDR3, the DNA is TGTGCCAGCAGTTCGTCTAGCGGGGGGGCAGAGACCCAGTACTTC. This rearrangement joins TRBV13 to TRBJ2-5, with TRBD2 identical over 12 bases. J gave up 4 bases and V 6 bases, and 6 bases lay outside the gene matches. Germline CDR1 reads PRHDT; CDR2 reads FYEKMQ (reference sequence). The CDR3 covers 15 residues.

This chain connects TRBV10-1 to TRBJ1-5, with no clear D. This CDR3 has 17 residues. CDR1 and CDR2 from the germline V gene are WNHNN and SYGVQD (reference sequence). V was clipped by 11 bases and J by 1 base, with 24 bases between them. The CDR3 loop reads CAPPRGSVTVSNQPQHF. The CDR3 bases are TGCGCCCCCCCTCGAGGGTCCGTCACTGTGAGCAATCAGCCCCAGCATTTT.

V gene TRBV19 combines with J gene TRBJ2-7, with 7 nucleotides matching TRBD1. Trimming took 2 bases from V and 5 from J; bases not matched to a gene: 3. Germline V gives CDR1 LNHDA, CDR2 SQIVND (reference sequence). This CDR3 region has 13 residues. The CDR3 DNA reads TGTGCCAGTAGTATACAGGGGGTCGACGAGCAGTACTTC. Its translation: CASSIQGVDEQYF.

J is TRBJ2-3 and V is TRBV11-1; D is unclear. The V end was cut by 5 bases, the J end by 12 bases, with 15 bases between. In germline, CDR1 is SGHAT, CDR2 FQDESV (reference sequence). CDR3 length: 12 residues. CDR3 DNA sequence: TGTGCCAGCAGCCCAGCCCTGGATGATCAGTATTTT. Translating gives CASSPALDDQYF.